This TCR beta chain is from a study of control samples from healthy donors and cancer patients. TCRdb's copy holds only in-frame clones and misses some; the assay was immunoSEQ multiplex PCR. This repertoire shows 90,000 to 100,000 clones, about 80% found once; its top ten account for about 11%. The germline V gene encodes CDR1 SGHVS and CDR2 FNYEAQ. Trimming left V 1 base short and J 8 bases short, with 11 bases between. The length of the CDR3 is 14 residues. The chain joins TRBV7-6 to TRBJ1-4; TRBD1 is a possible D gene (6 bases). The clonotype was recovered from a woman in her thirties in good health. The sample consisted of blood. The DNA of the CDR3 is TGTGCCAGCAGCTTAGTAGGGGGGGGCGAAAAACTGTTTTTT. Translation: CASSLVGGGEKLFF.